This entry features one T cell receptor (beta chain) sequence. The target antigen is unknown. Measured with immunoSEQ multiplex PCR; TCRdb has only the in-frame clones, and not every one. The data contain about 92,000 clones, about 90% of them singletons. The data are from a study of T cell responses to AZD1222 COVID-19 vaccine. Study-level findings and limits: Among the donors, most were white British and more were female, and clonal diversity was possibly underestimated.

The V segment lost 4 bases and the J segment 6 bases; nucleotides outside the gene matches: 8. The germline gives CDR1 MNHNY, CDR2 SVGAGI (reference sequence). The CDR3 runs 14 residues. The V and J genes are TRBV6-6 and TRBJ1-1; 7 bases fit TRBD1. This sequence originates from an adult in good health. The sample consisted of peripheral blood, taken on day 0 of AZD1222 vaccination. The CDR3 protein is CASSSPTGRAEAFF. Written as DNA, the CDR3 is TGTGCCAGCAGTTCCCCGACAGGGAGAGCTGAAGCTTTCTTT.